This passage covers 10 T cell receptor beta chains from one sample sequenced in a study of blood T cell repertoires in COVID-19. The method was immunoSEQ multiplex PCR; TCRdb's version includes in-frame clones alone and lacks a portion of them. Of about 17,000 clones in the sample, 75% to 90% are singletons; the top ten hold roughly 17%. The sequenced sample was peripheral blood. These receptors originate from a man between 45 and 60 years old with active COVID-19.

The chain joins TRBV21-1 to TRBJ1-1. TRBV21-1 is listed as a pseudogene. CDR3 length: 11 residues. The CDR3 DNA is TGTGCCAGCCCCCCTATTAATGAAGCTTTCTTT. It yields the protein CASPPINEAFF.

The CDR3 bases are TGCAGTGCTAGTCCTCTTCCGGGACAGTCCGCCTACGAGCAGTACTTC. It specifies CSASPLPGQSAYEQYF. V usage is TRBV20-1 and J usage is TRBJ2-7; 7 nucleotides agree with TRBD1. The CDR3 has 16 amino acids. The J segment lost 2 bases and the V segment lost 3 bases, leaving 13 bases of the junction unmatched. In germline, CDR1 is DFQATT, CDR2 SNEGSKA (reference sequence).

CDR3 loop: CASSMGEGTGGQDTQYF. The CDR3, as DNA: TGTGCCAGTAGTATGGGCGAGGGGACAGGGGGACAAGATACGCAGTATTTT. The rearrangement uses TRBV19 and TRBJ2-3; TRBD1 matches 11 bases. The trim removed 3 bases at V and 5 bases at J, leaving 10 bases unmatched. Germline values: CDR1 LNHDA, CDR2 SQIVND (reference sequence). CDR3 length: 17 residues.

This chain joins TRBV7-2 and TRBJ2-7; TRBD2 agrees at 8 bases. CDR3 length equals 16 residues. Germline assignment: CDR1 SGHTA and CDR2 FQGNSA. Trimming at V came to 5 bases and at J to 3 bases, leaving 12 bases not matched to a gene. The CDR3, as DNA: TGTGCCAGCAGCCGGCAGTCGGGAGGGCTGCGCTACGAGCAGTACTTC. Translation: CASSRQSGGLRYEQYF.

The V gene is TRBV19, the J gene TRBJ1-2; D may be TRBD1 (5 bases). CDR1 and CDR2 (germline): LNHDA, SQIVND (reference sequence). The CDR3 extends over 14 amino acids. Trimming left V 7 bases short and J 4 bases short, with 16 bases between. CDR3: CASTFPGMVYGYTF. The CDR3 nucleotides read TGTGCCAGTACGTTTCCAGGGATGGTCTATGGCTACACCTTC.

CDR3 in amino acids: CASSVTGTNTGELFF. The CDR3 nucleotides read TGTGCCAGCAGTGTGACAGGGACGAACACCGGGGAGCTGTTTTTT. This rearrangement joins TRBV25-1 to TRBJ2-2, with 7 bases matching TRBD1. The CDR3 covers 15 residues. The germline CDR1 and CDR2 sequences are MGHDK and SYGVNS. J lost 0 bases, V lost 4 bases, and 2 bases had no gene match.

The gene calls are TRBV12-3 or TRBV12-4 and TRBJ2-1; possibly TRBD2 for D (6 bases). The CDR3 is made up of 12 amino acids. Trimming cost V 4 bases and J 10 bases, with 11 bases left between them. Written as DNA, the CDR3 is TGTGCCAGCAGTTGGGGAGGAAGGGAGCAGTTCTTC. Translated, it gives CASSWGGREQFF.

A remark on this clone: Other DNA sequences of this sample code for an identical CDR3. This rearrangement joins TRBV4-2 to TRBJ2-7; tentative D call: TRBD2 (5 bases). Germline lookup yields CDR1 LGHNA and CDR2 YNFKEQ. Trimming removed 0 bases from V and 5 bases from J, with 8 bases in between. The CDR3 consists of 13 residues. CDR3 bases: TGTGCCAGCAGCCAAGATCCGCGGGACGAGCAGTACTTC. Protein product: CASSQDPRDEQYF.

The gene calls are TRBV28 and TRBJ1-1; D ambiguous. The CDR3 has 15 amino acids. Trimming shortened V by 5 bases and J by 0 bases, and 13 bases separated the two germline ends. From germline, CDR1 is MDHEN and CDR2 SYDVKM. CDR3 sequence (DNA): TGTGCCAGCAGTCCCCTGGGCAGTTTGAACACTGAAGCTTTCTTT. It is translated as CASSPLGSLNTEAFF.

This chain links TRBV3-1 (or the pseudogene TRBV3-2) with TRBJ1-2; 7 bases are a match to TRBD1. Germline assignment: CDR1 LGHDT and CDR2 YNNKEL (reference sequence). The CDR3 has 14 residues. Unmatched junction bases numbered 8, after V lost 4 bases and J lost 6 bases. In DNA form, the CDR3 reads TGTGCCAGCAGCCCTCACACAGGGGAACATGGCTACACCTTC. Translation: CASSPHTGEHGYTF.